This T cell receptor beta chain was identified during a study of Graves' ophthalmopathy and Graves' hyperthyroidism. In its sample, this clonotype was seen many times. Antigen specificity is unknown. Amplifying from RNA transcripts, the study obtained TCR beta CDR3 regions. HTBI primers were used in a first-round RT-PCR, which preceded a second-round multiplex PCR. TCRdb re-called the multiplex PCR reads with MiXCR, one entry per CDR3 protein. The sample gives approximately 1.2 million distinct CDR3 sequences, 35% to 40% of which show up once; around 10% is in the top ten. The CDR3 covers 14 residues. Germline CDR1 SGHRS, CDR2 YFSETQ. V lost 0 bases, J lost 0 bases, and 6 bases lay in between. The study's findings and limits: With just over 70% sensitivity and approximately 72% specificity, the model predicted ophthalmopathy progression. Blood was where most expanded thyroid clonotypes above 0.001 frequency also turned up.

People with hyperthyroidism were aged 18 to 65 and newly diagnosed, under 2 months' duration. Exclusion covered patients with other autoimmune diseases or uncontrolled infections (as well as pregnancy or lactation). Material: peripheral blood or thyroid tissue (not recorded which). The chain employs TRBV5-1 and TRBJ1-1; no reliable D call. This TCR was sampled from an adult man with Graves' hyperthyroidism. In nucleotides, the CDR3 is TGCGCCAGCAGCTTGGAGCAGATGAACACTGAAGCTTTCTTT. Translation: CASSLEQMNTEAFF.